This T cell receptor beta chain stems from a study of blood T cell repertoires in COVID-19. About the research overall: Researchers got acute and convalescent COVID-19 samples from the United States, Italy and Spain.

This CDR3 is 15 amino acids long. Trimming removed 0 bases at V and 2 bases at J, with 10 bases between. Germline CDR1 is MNHEY and CDR2 is SVGAGI. This clone occurred a few times. At the DNA level, this CDR3 is encoded by other sequences in the same sample as well. The repertoire was sequenced with immunoSEQ multiplex PCR; TCRdb's copy has only in-frame clones and lacks some. The table shows 200,000 to 250,000 clones, with roughly 85% occurring only once. The TCR was taken from a man in his fifties or sixties with COVID-19, enrolled during active disease. This rearrangement joins TRBV6-5 to TRBJ1-1; perhaps TRBD1 as D (6 bases). Sequencing was carried out using peripheral blood. CDR3 sequence (DNA): TGTGCCAGCAGTTACTCCGGACAGCTTAACACTGAAGCTTTCTTT. This codes for CASSYSGQLNTEAFF.